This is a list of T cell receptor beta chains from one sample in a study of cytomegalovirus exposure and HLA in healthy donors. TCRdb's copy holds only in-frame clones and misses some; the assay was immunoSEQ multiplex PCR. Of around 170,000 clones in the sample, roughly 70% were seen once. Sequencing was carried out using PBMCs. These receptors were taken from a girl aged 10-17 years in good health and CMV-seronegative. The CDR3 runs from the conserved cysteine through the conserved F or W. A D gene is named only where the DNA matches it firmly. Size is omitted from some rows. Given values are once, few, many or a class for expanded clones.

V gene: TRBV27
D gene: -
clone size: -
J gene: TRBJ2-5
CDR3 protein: CASSLSRTGETQYF
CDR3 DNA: TGTGCCAGCAGTTTATCGAGGACGGGGGAGACCCAGTACTTC

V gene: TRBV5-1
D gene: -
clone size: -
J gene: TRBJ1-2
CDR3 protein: CASSLGGGYTF
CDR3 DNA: TGCGCCAGCAGTCTGGGAGGCGGCTACACCTTC

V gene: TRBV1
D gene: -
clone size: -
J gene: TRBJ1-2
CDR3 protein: CTSSGEIVGYTF
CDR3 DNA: TGCACCAGCAGCGGGGAGATTGTCGGCTACACCTTC

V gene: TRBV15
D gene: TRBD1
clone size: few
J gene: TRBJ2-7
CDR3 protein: CATSRQDREEQYF
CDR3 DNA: TGTGCCACCAGCAGGCAGGACAGGGAAGAGCAGTACTTC

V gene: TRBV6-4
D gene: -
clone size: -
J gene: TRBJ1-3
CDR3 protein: CAGGAGNLGNTIYF
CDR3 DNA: TGTGCCGGGGGGGCAGGGAACTTGGGAAACACCATATATTTT

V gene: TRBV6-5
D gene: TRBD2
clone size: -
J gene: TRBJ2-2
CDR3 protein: CASRAGPSPGELFF
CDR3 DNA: TGTGCCAGCAGAGCGGGACCGTCCCCCGGGGAGCTGTTTTTT

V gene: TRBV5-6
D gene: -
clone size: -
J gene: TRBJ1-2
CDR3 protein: CASSFFAGPGYGYTF
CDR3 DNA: TGTGCCAGCAGCTTCTTTGCAGGGCCGGGCTATGGCTACACCTTC

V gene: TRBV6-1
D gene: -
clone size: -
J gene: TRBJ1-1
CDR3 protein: CASSPIPRGDTEAFF
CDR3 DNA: TGTGCCAGCAGTCCGATCCCACGGGGGGACACTGAAGCTTTCTTT

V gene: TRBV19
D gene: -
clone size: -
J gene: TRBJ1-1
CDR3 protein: CASSLSLGLGAFF
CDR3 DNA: TGTGCCAGTAGTCTTTCCTTGGGGCTGGGGGCTTTCTTT

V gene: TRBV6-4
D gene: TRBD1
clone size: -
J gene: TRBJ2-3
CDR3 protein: CASSRDSPDTQYF
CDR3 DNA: TGTGCCAGCAGTCGGGACAGTCCAGATACGCAGTATTTT

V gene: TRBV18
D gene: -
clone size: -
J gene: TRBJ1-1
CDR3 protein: CASSPMGAGPNTEAFF
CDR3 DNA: TGTGCCAGCTCACCGATGGGGGCGGGCCCGAACACTGAAGCTTTCTTT

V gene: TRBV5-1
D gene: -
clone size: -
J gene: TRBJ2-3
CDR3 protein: CASSLGAQGPGTDTQYF
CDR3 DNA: TGCGCCAGCAGCTTGGGGGCCCAGGGGCCAGGTACAGATACGCAGTATTTT

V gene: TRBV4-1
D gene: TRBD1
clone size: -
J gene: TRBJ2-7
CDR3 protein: CASSHSSYRGKYF
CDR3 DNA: TGCGCCAGCAGCCATTCCTCTTACAGGGGAAAGTACTTC

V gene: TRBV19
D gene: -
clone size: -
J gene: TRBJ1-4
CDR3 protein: CASSIAETNEKLFF
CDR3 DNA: TGTGCCAGTAGTATAGCAGAAACTAATGAAAAACTGTTTTTT

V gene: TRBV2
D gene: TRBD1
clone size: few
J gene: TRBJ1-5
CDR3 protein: CASSPTGTGYQPQHF
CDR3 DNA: TGTGCCAGCAGTCCCACCGGGACAGGTTATCAGCCCCAGCATTTT

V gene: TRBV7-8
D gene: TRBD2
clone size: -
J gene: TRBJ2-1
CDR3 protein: CASSLARLAASNEQFF
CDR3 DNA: TGTGCCAGCAGCTTAGCGCGGCTAGCGGCCAGCAATGAGCAGTTCTTC

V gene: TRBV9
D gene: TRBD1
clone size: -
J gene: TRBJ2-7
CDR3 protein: CASSVRDRGYEQYF
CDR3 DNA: TGTGCCAGCAGCGTAAGGGACAGGGGTTACGAGCAGTACTTC

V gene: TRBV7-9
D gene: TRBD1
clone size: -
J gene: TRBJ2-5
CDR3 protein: CASSLGDSIGETQYF
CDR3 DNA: TGTGCCAGCAGCTTAGGGGACAGCATAGGGGAGACCCAGTACTTC

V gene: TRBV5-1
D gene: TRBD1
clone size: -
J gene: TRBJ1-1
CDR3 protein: CASSLAGGPRTEAFF
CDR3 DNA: TGCGCCAGCAGCTTGGCAGGGGGGCCCAGGACTGAAGCTTTCTTT

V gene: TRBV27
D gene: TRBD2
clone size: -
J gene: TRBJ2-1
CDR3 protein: CASSNLRAGADNEQFF
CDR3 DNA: TGTGCCAGCAGCAACTTAAGAGCGGGGGCTGACAATGAGCAGTTCTTC

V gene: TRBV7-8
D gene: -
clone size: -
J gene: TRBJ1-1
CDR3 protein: CASALPPRGTEAFF
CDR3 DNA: TGTGCCAGCGCTCTTCCTCCTCGGGGAACTGAAGCTTTCTTT

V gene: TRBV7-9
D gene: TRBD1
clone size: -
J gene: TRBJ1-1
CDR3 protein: CASRGTGGTEAFF
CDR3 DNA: TGTGCCAGCAGGGGGACAGGGGGGACTGAAGCTTTCTTT

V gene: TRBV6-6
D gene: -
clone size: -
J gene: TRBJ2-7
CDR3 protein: CASGSKLDEQYF
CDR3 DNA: TGTGCCTCAGGAAGCAAATTGGACGAGCAGTACTTC